The 24 T cell receptor beta chains presented below share a single source sample, sequenced in a study of shared T cell receptors in the human thymus. Some clones are missing from TCRdb's copy, which holds only in-frame ones; the method was immunoSEQ multiplex PCR. Of roughly 500,000 clones listed, about four fifths are singletons. These same records also appear under a second study, on human thymus T cells.

Sequenced: thymocytes. These receptor sequences come from a boy under three years old with a congenital heart defect.

V is TRBV19 and J is TRBJ1-5, with 7 positions matching TRBD1. Germline V gene sequence: CDR1 LNHDA, CDR2 SQIVND (reference sequence). The CDR3 runs to 15 residues. The trim removed 1 base at V and 5 bases at J, leaving 5 bases unmatched. The CDR3 DNA sequence: TGTGCCAGTAGTATAGCCCGGGACAGCTATCAGCCCCAGCATTTT. Amino acids: CASSIARDSYQPQHF. The full variable domain, rest sourced from reference TRBV19 and TRBJ1-5, is DGGITQSPKYLFRKEGQNVTLSCEQNLNHDAMYWYRQDPGQGLRLIYYSQIVNDFQKGDIAEGYSVSREKKESFPLTVTSAQKNPTAFYLCASSIARDSYQPQHFGDGTRLSIL.

This sequence joins TRBV14 and TRBJ2-7, with D tentatively TRBD1 (6 bases). CDR1 is SGHDN, CDR2 FVKESK, per germline. This CDR3 region has 14 residues. V was trimmed by 3 bases and J by 7 bases, leaving 16 bases between them. CDR3 in DNA: TGTGCCAGCAGCCATAGGGGGATACGTTGGGAGCAGTACTTC. Translation gives CASSHRGIRWEQYF.

The chain joins TRBV5-8 to TRBJ1-2; TRBD1 might be the D (5 bases). V was shortened by 1 base and J by 0 bases, with 22 bases between the two germline ends. The CDR3 has 19 residues. Germline V lookup: CDR1 SGHTS, CDR2 YDEGEE. The CDR3 loop reads CASSLRVEGAIRANYGYTF. The CDR3 DNA reads as TGTGCCAGCAGCTTGAGAGTAGAAGGGGCGATACGGGCTAACTATGGCTACACCTTC. Drawing the rest from reference TRBV5-8 and TRBJ1-2, the complete variable domain is EAGVTQSPTHLIKTRGQQATLRCSPISGHTSVYWYQQALGLGLQFLLWYDEGEERNRGNFPPRFSGRQFPNYSSELNVNALELEDSALYLCASSLRVEGAIRANYGYTFGSGTRLTVV.

The chain links TRBV5-4 to TRBJ2-7, with a possible D match to TRBD2 (6 bases). The CDR3 has 14 amino acids. Germline loops: CDR1 SGHNT, CDR2 YYREEE (reference sequence). Deletions cut 1 base from V and 5 bases from J, with 13 bases between. CDR3 loop: CASSLKRVSDEQYF. The CDR3 region has the DNA TGTGCCAGCAGCTTGAAGCGGGTCAGCGACGAGCAGTACTTC.

This clone came up a few times. The chain is built from TRBV9 and TRBJ2-1; 10 nucleotides agree with TRBD2. Germline trimming cut 3 bases from V and 8 bases from J; bases unmatched to any gene: 8. This CDR3 spans 15 amino acids. The germline V gene has CDR1 SGDLS and CDR2 YYNGEE. The CDR3 DNA follows: TGTGCCAGCAGCGGCCTAGCGGGAGAAAGTTATGAGCAGTTCTTC. Translating it yields CASSGLAGESYEQFF. Complete variable domain (other parts from reference TRBV9 and TRBJ2-1): DSGVTQTPKHLITATGQRVTLRCSPRSGDLSVYWYQQSLDQGLQFLIQYYNGEERAKGNILERFSAQQFPDLHSELNLSSLELGDSALYFCASSGLAGESYEQFFGPGTRLTVL.

The chain carries TRBV5-1 and TRBJ2-7; TRBD2 agrees at 13 bases. The germline V gene has CDR1 SGHRS and CDR2 YFSETQ. The V and J ends lost 0 bases and 12 bases, in that order; junction bases with no gene match: 9. CDR3 length equals 15 residues. CDR3 nucleotide sequence: TGCGCCAGCAGCTTGGGCGGGACTAGCGGGGCCCTGGCGTACTTC. Translation gives CASSLGGTSGALAYF.

This chain uses TRBV7-9 with TRBJ2-7, with D tentatively TRBD2 (5 bases). CDR1 and CDR2 from the germline V gene are SEHNR and FQNEAQ (reference sequence). This CDR3 spans 15 amino acids. The V end lost 5 bases, the J end lost 1 base, and 15 bases lay between the germline ends. The CDR3 bases are TGTGCCAGCAGCCCCCCTAGTAGCGTATCCTACGAGCAGTACTTC. This gives the protein CASSPPSSVSYEQYF.

The chain combines TRBV7-2 with TRBJ1-1; the D is unclear. This CDR3 comprises 16 residues. The V end lost 1 base, the J end lost 1 base, and 13 bases lay between the germline ends. Looked up from germline, CDR1 is SGHTA and CDR2 is FQGNSA. The CDR3 sequence: CASSLGAGPTNTEAFF. The DNA of the CDR3 is TGTGCCAGCAGCTTAGGAGCAGGCCCCACGAACACTGAAGCTTTCTTT.

The gene calls are TRBV29-1 and TRBJ2-1, with TRBD2 identical over 7 bases. Germline V gene data show CDR1 as SQVTM and CDR2 as ANQGSEA. This CDR3 is built from 14 residues. V trimming: 3 bases; J trimming: 1 base; junction bases outside the gene matches: 3. CDR3 DNA: TGCAGCGTTGATTGGGGGGGATCCTACAATGAGCAGTTCTTC. Its protein product is CSVDWGGSYNEQFF.

Regarding this clone: The same CDR3 also results from other DNA sequences found in this sample. The V gene is TRBV7-2, the J gene TRBJ2-7; TRBD2 matches at 11 bases. This CDR3 is 15 amino acids long. In germline, CDR1 is SGHTA, CDR2 FQGNSA. V shed 2 bases, J shed 0 bases, and the junction held 0 bases outside the gene matches. The CDR3: CASSLTSGSSYEQYF. The CDR3 DNA reads TGTGCCAGCAGCTTAACTAGCGGGAGCTCCTACGAGCAGTACTTC.

The rearrangement joins TRBV5-1 to TRBJ2-7; TRBD1 might be the D (5 bases). Germline CDR1 reads SGHRS; CDR2 reads YFSETQ. The CDR3 is 16 amino acids. V was shortened by 0 bases and J by 2 bases, with 15 bases between the two germline ends. The CDR3 region has the DNA TGCGCCAGCAGCTTGGGACTCCAGGGTCTCCCCTACGAGCAGTACTTC. It specifies CASSLGLQGLPYEQYF.

The rearrangement links TRBV4-2 to TRBJ1-5; TRBD1 matches at 7 bases. V lost 0 bases, J lost 5 bases, and 16 bases stayed unmatched. Germline V gives CDR1 LGHNA, CDR2 YNFKEQ. The CDR3 sequence is 19 residues long. CDR3 amino acids: CASSQEVGRDRDLHQPQHF. CDR3 bases: TGTGCCAGCAGCCAAGAGGTGGGAAGAGACAGGGACCTCCATCAGCCCCAGCATTTT.

In DNA form, the CDR3 reads TGTGCCAGCAGTTTATATCGCGGGTGGGATAGCAATCAGCCCCAGCATTTT. The encoded protein is CASSLYRGWDSNQPQHF. The chain uses TRBV28 and TRBJ1-5; D uncertain. The CDR3 is 17 amino acids. CDR1 is MDHEN, CDR2 SYDVKM, per germline. Trimming took off 1 base at V and 0 bases at J, with 13 bases between the two ends.

The chain recombines TRBV27 with TRBJ2-2, with 14 nucleotides matching TRBD2. Unmatched junction bases numbered 10, after V lost 3 bases and J lost 1 base. Germline values: CDR1 MNHEY, CDR2 SMNVEV (reference sequence). CDR3 length: 20 residues. The CDR3 coding sequence is TGTGCCAGCAGTTTTAAAACGGGACTAGCGGGAGACCGGAACACCGGGGAGCTGTTTTTT. Its translation is CASSFKTGLAGDRNTGELFF.

The chain couples TRBV10-1 to TRBJ2-7, with TRBD1 identical over 8 bases. V lost 7 bases to trimming and J lost 0 bases; unmatched junction nucleotides: 14. The length of the CDR3 is 17 residues. Per germline, CDR1 WNHNN and CDR2 SYGVQD (reference sequence). The CDR3 reads CASTPRDRLSSSYEQYF. DNA of the CDR3: TGCGCCAGCACCCCCCGGGACAGGCTATCGAGCTCCTACGAGCAGTACTTC.

This chain joins TRBV28 and TRBJ2-7, with 7 nucleotides matching TRBD1. The trim removed 5 bases at V and 1 base at J, leaving 14 bases unmatched. The CDR3 is 17 amino acids. The V gene's germline CDR1 is MDHEN and CDR2 SYDVKM. Here the CDR3 reads CASSGGTAIAPSYEQYF. The CDR3 DNA is TGTGCCAGCAGTGGTGGGACAGCAATTGCCCCGTCCTACGAGCAGTACTTC.

This rearrangement joins TRBV6-1 to TRBJ2-6; a possible D gene is TRBD2 (6 bases). The germline V gene has CDR1 MNHNS and CDR2 SASEGT. The V end was cut by 2 bases, the J end by 0 bases, with 8 bases between. The CDR3 runs 16 residues. The CDR3: CASSERGLSGANVLTF. As DNA, the CDR3 is TGTGCCAGCAGTGAACGGGGACTCTCTGGGGCCAACGTCCTGACTTTC.

V is TRBV20-1 and J is TRBJ2-3, with TRBD1 matching 9 bases. J gave up 12 bases and V 6 bases, and 7 bases lay outside the gene matches. Germline CDR1 DFQATT, CDR2 SNEGSKA (reference sequence). CDR3 size: 11 residues. The CDR3 bases are TGCAGTGCCGCCCGGGGACAGGGACAGTATTTT. Protein product: CSAARGQGQYF.

The V gene is TRBV29-1, the J gene TRBJ2-7; 8 bases agree with TRBD1. Trimming at V came to 6 bases and at J to 5 bases, leaving 12 bases not matched to a gene. Germline V lookup: CDR1 SQVTM, CDR2 ANQGSEA. The CDR3 consists of 14 residues. CDR3 protein: CSVGTGNFKHEQYF. CDR3 coding DNA: TGCAGCGTCGGGACAGGAAATTTTAAGCACGAGCAGTACTTC.

This chain connects TRBV5-6 to TRBJ2-7, with 9 bases aligning to TRBD2. Trimming at V came to 2 bases and at J to 2 bases, leaving 11 bases not matched to a gene. This CDR3 is built from 17 residues. Germline CDR1 reads SGHDT; CDR2 reads YYEEEE. For the CDR3, the DNA is TGTGCCAGCAGCTTCGGCAACATGGGCGGGAGGGCCTACGAGCAGTACTTC. Translating it yields CASSFGNMGGRAYEQYF.

The chain uses TRBV6-6 and TRBJ2-7; 9 bases match TRBD1. Trimming removed 2 bases from V and 1 base from J; junction bases left unmatched: 3. Germline V gene sequence: CDR1 MNHNY, CDR2 SVGAGI (reference sequence). This CDR3 spans 15 amino acids. This CDR3 is CASSYAGQGSYEQYF. CDR3 in DNA: TGTGCCAGCAGTTACGCGGGACAGGGATCCTACGAGCAGTACTTC.

The chain joins TRBV18 to TRBJ1-5; TRBD1 matches at 8 bases. CDR1 and CDR2 (germline): KGHSH, LQKENI. J gave up 4 bases and V 3 bases, and 5 bases lay outside the gene matches. The CDR3 sequence is 15 residues long. For the CDR3, the DNA is TGTGCCAGCTCACCTGCCCGGACAGGGAATCAGCCCCAGCATTTT. Residues: CASSPARTGNQPQHF.

This clone has just a few counts. The J gene is TRBJ2-7, the V gene TRBV7-6, with TRBD1 matching 8 bases. The CDR3 covers 16 residues. Trimming took 1 base from V and 6 from J; bases not matched to a gene: 11. The germline gives CDR1 SGHVS, CDR2 FNYEAQ. This chain's CDR3 is CASSLGVSTGESEQYF. DNA for the CDR3: TGTGCCAGCAGCTTAGGGGTCTCGACAGGGGAAAGCGAGCAGTACTTC.

The chain recombines TRBV6-5 with TRBJ1-2; TRBD1 agrees at 10 bases. Germline CDR1 reads MNHEY; CDR2 reads SVGAGI. CDR3 length: 14 residues. Trimming at V came to 6 bases and at J to 12 bases, leaving 13 bases not matched to a gene. CDR3 nucleotide sequence: TGTGCCAGCAGCGCTTCGGACAGGGGGTCTCTCCACACCTTC. It yields the protein CASSASDRGSLHTF.